This record covers a single TCR beta chain. Per the study methods: Scientists estimated how many nucleated cells there were by amplifying reference gene primers. The assay was immunoSEQ multiplex PCR, and TCRdb's table has in-frame clones only and misses some. V and J calls and clone size follow that table, whereas D and trimming were derived from the DNA. This table has over 70,000 clones, more than 65% appearing once. Enrolled during active infection, Seattle patients were then followed longitudinally. The data were obtained in a study of blood T cell repertoires in COVID-19. Study details: COVID-19 samples from acute and convalescent phases originated in the United States, Italy and Spain. In each case, the material was cDNA or gDNA derived from T cells, B-cell-depleted T cells, or PBMCs.

CDR3 length: 14 amino acids. Germline trimming cut 5 bases from V and 7 bases from J; bases unmatched to any gene: 5. CDR1 and CDR2 (germline): SGHAT, FQNNGV. The chain has TRBV11-2 and TRBJ2-1, with 10 bases identical to TRBD1. The sequencing input was peripheral blood. The sequence derives from an older man with COVID-19, enrolled during active disease. DNA for the CDR3: TGTGCCAGCAGCCGAGGGACAGGGGATAATGAGCAGTTCTTC. Protein product: CASSRGTGDNEQFF.